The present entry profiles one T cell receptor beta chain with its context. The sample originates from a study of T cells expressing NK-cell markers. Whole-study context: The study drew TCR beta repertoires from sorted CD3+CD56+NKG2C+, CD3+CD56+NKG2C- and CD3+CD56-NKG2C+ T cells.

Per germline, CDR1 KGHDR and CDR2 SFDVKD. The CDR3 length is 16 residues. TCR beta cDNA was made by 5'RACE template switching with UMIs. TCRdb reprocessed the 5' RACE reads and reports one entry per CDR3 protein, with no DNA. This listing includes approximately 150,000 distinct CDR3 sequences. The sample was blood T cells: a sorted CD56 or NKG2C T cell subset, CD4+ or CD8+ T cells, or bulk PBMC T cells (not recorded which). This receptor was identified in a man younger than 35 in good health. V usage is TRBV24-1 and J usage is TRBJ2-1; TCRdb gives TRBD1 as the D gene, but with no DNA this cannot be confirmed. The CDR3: CATSDFGQGSYNEQFF.